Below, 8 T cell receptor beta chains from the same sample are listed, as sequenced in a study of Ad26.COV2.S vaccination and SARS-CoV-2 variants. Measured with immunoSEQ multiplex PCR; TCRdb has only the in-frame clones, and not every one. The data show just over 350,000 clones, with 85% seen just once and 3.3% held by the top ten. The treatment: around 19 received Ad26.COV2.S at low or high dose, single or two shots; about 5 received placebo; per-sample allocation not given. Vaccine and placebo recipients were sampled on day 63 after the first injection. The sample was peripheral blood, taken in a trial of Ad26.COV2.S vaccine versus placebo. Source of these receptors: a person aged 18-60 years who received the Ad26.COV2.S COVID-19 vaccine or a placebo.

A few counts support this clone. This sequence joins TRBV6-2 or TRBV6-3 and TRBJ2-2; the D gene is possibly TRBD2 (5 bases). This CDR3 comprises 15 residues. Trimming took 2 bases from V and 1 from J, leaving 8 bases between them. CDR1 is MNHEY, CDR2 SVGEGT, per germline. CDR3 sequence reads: CASSYGRVNTGELFF. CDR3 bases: TGTGCCAGCAGTTACGGGCGGGTGAACACCGGGGAGCTGTTTTTT.

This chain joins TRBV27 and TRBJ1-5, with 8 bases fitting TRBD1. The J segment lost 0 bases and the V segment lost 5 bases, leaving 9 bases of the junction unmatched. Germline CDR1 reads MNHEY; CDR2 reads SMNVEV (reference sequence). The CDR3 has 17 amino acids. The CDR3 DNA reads TGTGCCAGCAGTGCAGGGACAGGTCTATATAGCAATCAGCCCCAGCATTTT. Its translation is CASSAGTGLYSNQPQHF.

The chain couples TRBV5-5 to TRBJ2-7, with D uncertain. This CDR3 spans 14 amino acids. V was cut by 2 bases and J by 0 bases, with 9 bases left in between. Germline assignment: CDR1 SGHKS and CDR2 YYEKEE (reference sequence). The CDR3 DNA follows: TGTGCCAGCAGCTTCGGATTGGGCTCCTACGAGCAGTACTTC. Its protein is CASSFGLGSYEQYF.

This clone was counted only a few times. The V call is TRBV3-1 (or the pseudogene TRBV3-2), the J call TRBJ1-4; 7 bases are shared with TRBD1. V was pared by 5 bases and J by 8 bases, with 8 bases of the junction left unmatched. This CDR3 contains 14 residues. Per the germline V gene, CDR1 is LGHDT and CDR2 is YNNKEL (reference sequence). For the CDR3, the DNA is TGTGCCAGCAGCTCCCGACAGGGATGGGAAAAACTGTTTTTT. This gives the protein CASSSRQGWEKLFF.

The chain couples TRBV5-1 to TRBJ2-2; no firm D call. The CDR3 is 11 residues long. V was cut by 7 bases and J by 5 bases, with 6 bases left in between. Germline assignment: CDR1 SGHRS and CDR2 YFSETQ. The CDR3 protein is CASEATGELFF. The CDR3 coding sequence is TGCGCCAGCGAGGCGACCGGGGAGCTGTTTTTT.

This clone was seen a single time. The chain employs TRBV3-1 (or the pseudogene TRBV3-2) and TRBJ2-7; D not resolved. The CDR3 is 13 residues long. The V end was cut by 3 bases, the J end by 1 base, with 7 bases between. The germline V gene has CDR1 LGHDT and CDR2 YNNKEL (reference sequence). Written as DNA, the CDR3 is TGTGCCAGCAGCCATGTCGGTTCCTACGAGCAGTACTTC. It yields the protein CASSHVGSYEQYF.

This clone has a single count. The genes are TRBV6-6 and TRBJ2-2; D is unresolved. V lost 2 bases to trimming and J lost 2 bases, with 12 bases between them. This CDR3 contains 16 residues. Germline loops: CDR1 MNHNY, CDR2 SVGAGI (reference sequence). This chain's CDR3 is CASSYPTGGNTGELFF. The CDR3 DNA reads TGTGCCAGCAGTTACCCAACGGGCGGAAACACCGGGGAGCTGTTTTTT.

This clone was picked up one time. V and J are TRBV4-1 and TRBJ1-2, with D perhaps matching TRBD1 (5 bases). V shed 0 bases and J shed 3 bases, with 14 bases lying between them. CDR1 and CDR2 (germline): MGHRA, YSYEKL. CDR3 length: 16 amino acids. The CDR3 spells CASSQEISRTHYGYTF. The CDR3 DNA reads TGCGCCAGCAGCCAAGAAATCAGCAGGACACACTATGGCTACACCTTC.